The 6 T cell receptor beta chains presented below share a single source sample, sequenced in a study of CD8+ T cells in alopecia areata. RNA extraction and reverse transcription yielded cDNA as sequencing template. TCRdb keeps only in-frame clones here, not all; method: immunoSEQ multiplex PCR. The sample consists of 270,000 or so clones, roughly 64% of them appearing once. Treatment in this sample: oral pan-JAK inhibitor, 5-10 mg twice daily. The source was CD4+ T cells sorted from blood, collected at week 24, from a patient treated with tofacitinib. The receptors originated from a human donor with alopecia areata.

The genes are TRBV29-1 and TRBJ1-2; perhaps TRBD1 as D (5 bases). Trimming stripped 7 bases from V and 8 bases from J, with 20 bases between. This CDR3 comprises 13 residues. Germline-derived CDR1 and CDR2 are SQVTM and ANQGSEA. CDR3 sequence: CSAMGQGKSGYTF. As DNA, the CDR3 is TGCAGCGCCATGGGGCAGGGCAAGAGCGGCTACACCTTC. The full variable domain, in which reference TRBV29-1 and TRBJ1-2 provide the parts outside the CDR3, is SAVISQKPSRDICQRGTSLTIQCQVDSQVTMMFWYRQQPGQSLTLIATANQGSEATYESGFVIDKFPISRPNLTFSTLTVSNMSPEDSSIYLCSAMGQGKSGYTFGSGTRLTVV.

This clone was observed a few times. This sequence joins TRBV10-3 and TRBJ2-2; tentative D call: TRBD1 (6 bases). Germline values: CDR1 ENHRY, CDR2 SYGVKD. The V end lost 3 bases, the J end lost 7 bases, and 15 bases lay between the germline ends. The CDR3 sequence is 15 residues long. The CDR3 spells CAISDGTLLGGELFF. In DNA form, the CDR3 reads TGTGCCATCAGTGACGGGACACTTCTTGGCGGGGAGCTGTTTTTT.

V and J are TRBV5-1 and TRBJ2-3; D is perhaps TRBD2 (5 bases). Germline values: CDR1 SGHRS, CDR2 YFSETQ. The length of the CDR3 is 14 residues. V lost 1 base and J lost 3, with 9 bases in between. CDR3 amino acids: CASSLSAGTDTQYF. In nucleotides, the CDR3 is TGCGCCAGCAGCTTGTCCGCGGGTACAGATACGCAGTATTTT.

The chain is built from TRBV30 and TRBJ1-6; D is unresolved. The CDR3 length is 13 residues. Between the trimmed V and J ends, which lost 1 base and 7 bases, there was a span of 8 bases. The germline V gene has CDR1 GTSNPN and CDR2 SVGIG (reference sequence). CDR3 sequence reads: CAWSGQLNSPLHF. CDR3 sequence (DNA): TGTGCCTGGAGTGGGCAGCTCAATTCACCCCTCCACTTT. The full variable domain, its missing parts supplied by reference TRBV30 and TRBJ1-6, is SQTIHQWPATLVQPVGSPLSLECTVEGTSNPNLYWYRQAAGRGLQLLFYSVGIGQISSEVPQNLSASRPQDRQFILSSKKLLLSDSGFYLCAWSGQLNSPLHFGNGTRLTVT.

This clone was picked up a small number of times. The chain uses TRBV10-3 and TRBJ1-5; tentatively, D is TRBD1 (5 bases). The V end lost 3 bases, the J end lost 0 bases, and 15 bases lay between the germline ends. The CDR3 is 17 amino acids. Per germline, CDR1 ENHRY and CDR2 SYGVKD. CDR3 loop: CAISDSAGQGSNQPQHF. Written as DNA, the CDR3 is TGTGCCATCAGTGATTCAGCAGGGCAGGGTAGCAATCAGCCCCAGCATTTT.

The chain has TRBV20-1 and TRBJ2-5; unclear D gene. The CDR3 consists of 11 residues. Between the trimmed V and J ends, which lost 5 bases and 3 bases, there was a span of 7 bases. The germline V gene encodes CDR1 DFQATT and CDR2 SNEGSKA (reference sequence). The CDR3 is CSAGLKETQYF. CDR3 sequence (DNA): TGCAGTGCTGGATTAAAAGAGACCCAGTACTTC.